One and the same sample provided the 19 T cell receptor beta chains below, sequenced in a study of blood T cell repertoires in COVID-19. Only in-frame clones appear in the TCRdb table, and some are missing; sequencing was by immunoSEQ multiplex PCR. The sample gives 250,000 to 300,000 clones, over 80% of which show up once; about 1.6% is in the top ten. Sample: peripheral blood. The receptors come from a middle-aged woman who had recovered from COVID-19.

The rearrangement uses TRBV6-5 and TRBJ1-1; no definite D call. The ends were cut back, 4 bases at V and 4 bases at J, with 16 bases in the middle. The CDR3 has 15 residues. Germline V CDR1 and CDR2: MNHEY, SVGAGI. The CDR3, as DNA: TGTGCCAGCAGTTCCAGGACTCAGTTGGGCACTGAAGCTTTCTTT. It encodes CASSSRTQLGTEAFF.

This rearrangement joins TRBV7-9 to TRBJ2-2; the match to TRBD1 covers 8 bases. The CDR3 runs to 15 residues. Germline V CDR1 and CDR2: SEHNR, FQNEAQ (reference sequence). The ends lost 3 bases at V and 0 bases at J; junction bases unmatched: 0. CDR3 coding DNA: TGTGCCAGCAGCTTGGACAGGGCGAACACCGGGGAGCTGTTTTTT. Protein product: CASSLDRANTGELFF.

The chain uses TRBV5-6 and TRBJ1-1; possibly TRBD1 for D (6 bases). Trimming took off 0 bases at V and 0 bases at J, with 9 bases between the two ends. Germline V gene data show CDR1 as SGHDT and CDR2 as YYEEEE. This CDR3 is 15 amino acids long. The CDR3 nucleotides are TGTGCCAGCAGCTTGGGGACAGCCCTGAACACTGAAGCTTTCTTT. Encoded protein: CASSLGTALNTEAFF.

The DNA for the CDR3 is TGTGCCAGCAGCGTTGAGGGAGGCTGGGAGTTCTTC. Translated: CASSVEGGWEFF. The genes are TRBV7-9 and TRBJ2-1, with D tentatively TRBD2 (6 bases). Trimming pared 5 bases from V and 14 bases from J, leaving 16 bases between. Per the germline V gene, CDR1 is SEHNR and CDR2 is FQNEAQ (reference sequence). CDR3 size: 12 residues.

V and J are TRBV2 and TRBJ2-2, with D possibly being TRBD1 (5 bases). V was pared by 2 bases and J by 3 bases, with 7 bases between. Germline V gene sequence: CDR1 SNHLY, CDR2 FYNNEI. The CDR3 totals 14 residues. Here the CDR3 reads CASSEQGYTGELFF. For the CDR3, the DNA is TGTGCCAGCAGTGAACAGGGATACACCGGGGAGCTGTTTTTT.

This clone was observed a handful of times. The rearrangement joins TRBV5-1 to TRBJ1-1, with D possibly TRBD1 on 5 matching bases. Trimming removed 0 bases from V and 3 bases from J, with 12 bases in between. CDR3 length: 15 amino acids. CDR1 and CDR2 (germline): SGHRS, YFSETQ. Here the CDR3 DNA reads TGCGCCAGCAGCTTGGCAGGGCGAGAGGACACTGAAGCTTTCTTT. Translated: CASSLAGREDTEAFF.

The rearrangement uses TRBV6-2 or TRBV6-3 and TRBJ2-2; D not resolved. The V and J ends lost 4 bases and 2 bases respectively, with 2 bases between them. Germline loops: CDR1 MNHEY, CDR2 SVGEGT. CDR3 length: 12 residues. The CDR3 bases are TGTGCCAGCAGTTCTAACACCGGGGAGCTGTTTTTT. Its protein is CASSSNTGELFF.

This clone was observed a single time. The J gene is TRBJ1-2, the V gene TRBV5-1, with D unresolved. CDR3 size: 14 residues. The V and J ends lost 4 bases and 4 bases respectively, with 14 bases between them. Germline CDR1 is SGHRS and CDR2 is YFSETQ. This chain's CDR3 is CASSPGESGYGYTF. In nucleotides, the CDR3 is TGCGCCAGCAGCCCCGGGGAGTCGGGCTATGGCTACACCTTC.

The chain is built from TRBV7-2 and TRBJ2-1, with 10 bases lining up with TRBD2. CDR3 size: 16 residues. Germline trimming cut 5 bases from V and 0 bases from J; bases unmatched to any gene: 4. In germline, CDR1 is SGHTA, CDR2 FQGNSA. The CDR3 coding sequence is TGTGCCAGCAGCACCAGCGGGGGGGCCTCCTACAATGAGCAGTTCTTC. It yields the protein CASSTSGGASYNEQFF.

This clone occurred once. The chain carries TRBV5-6 and TRBJ2-1, with D possibly being TRBD2 (7 bases). The CDR3 totals 15 residues. Germline V gives CDR1 SGHDT, CDR2 YYEEEE. With 1 base removed from V and 4 bases from J, the gap between germline ends came to 12 bases. CDR3 bases: TGTGCCAGCAGCTTGCCGGGGGGCGTTTACAATGAGCAGTTCTTC. Amino acid sequence: CASSLPGGVYNEQFF.

The V and J genes are TRBV6-5 and TRBJ1-5, with D hard to call. Germline CDR1 reads MNHEY; CDR2 reads SVGAGI. V gave up 8 bases and J gave up 2 bases, with 10 bases separating them. CDR3 length: 13 residues. The CDR3 DNA is TGTGCCAGCGTTAGGGAGGGCAATCAGCCCCAGCATTTT. Translating gives CASVREGNQPQHF.

The chain couples TRBV6-5 to TRBJ2-7; 8 bases align to TRBD2. J gave up 0 bases and V 2 bases, and 6 bases lay outside the gene matches. The CDR3 extends over 16 amino acids. Germline V gene lookup returns CDR1 MNHEY and CDR2 SVGAGI. The chain's CDR3 is CASSYPRGDSSYEQYF. In DNA, the CDR3 is TGTGCCAGCAGTTACCCGCGGGGGGATAGCTCCTACGAGCAGTACTTC.

This clone was seen once. V is TRBV5-1 and J is TRBJ2-7; 9 nucleotides agree with TRBD1. The CDR3 extends over 16 amino acids. Germline V gene data show CDR1 as SGHRS and CDR2 as YFSETQ. V shed 0 bases, J shed 4 bases, and the junction held 8 bases outside the gene matches. The CDR3: CASSLGVGTGIYEQYF. CDR3 bases: TGCGCCAGCAGCTTGGGGGTAGGGACAGGGATATACGAGCAGTACTTC.

This rearrangement joins TRBV6-5 to TRBJ2-3; TRBD2 is a possible D gene (6 bases). This CDR3 has 13 amino acids. Germline-derived CDR1 and CDR2 are MNHEY and SVGAGI. Trimming removed 6 bases from V and 11 bases from J, with 18 bases in between. The CDR3 loop reads CASRATFGGGQYF. CDR3 coding DNA: TGTGCCAGCAGGGCCACTTTCGGGGGAGGGCAGTATTTT.

This chain connects TRBV7-2 to TRBJ1-5; D is possibly TRBD1 (6 bases). V was trimmed by 5 bases and J by 2 bases, leaving 16 bases between them. This CDR3 contains 16 residues. The germline V gene encodes CDR1 SGHTA and CDR2 FQGNSA. In DNA form, the CDR3 reads TGTGCCAGCAGCCTAATCGGGCCAGGGGGCAATCAGCCCCAGCATTTT. It specifies CASSLIGPGGNQPQHF.

The chain combines TRBV10-3 with TRBJ2-2, with 8 bases identical to TRBD2. After removal of 4 bases from V and 0 bases from J, the junction contained 10 bases not matched to a gene. CDR3 size: 18 residues. From germline, CDR1 is ENHRY and CDR2 SYGVKD. Here the CDR3 DNA reads TGTGCCATCAGTGGGGACGGGCTAGCGGGCCCGAACACCGGGGAGCTGTTTTTT. Translated: CAISGDGLAGPNTGELFF.

This rearrangement joins TRBV6-5 to TRBJ2-3; D not certain. Trimming stripped 0 bases from V and 10 bases from J, with 14 bases between. CDR1 and CDR2 from the germline V gene are MNHEY and SVGAGI. The CDR3 sequence is 14 residues long. CDR3 in amino acids: CASSYSKGGAPQYF. For the CDR3, the DNA is TGTGCCAGCAGTTACTCGAAAGGCGGAGCGCCGCAGTATTTT.

J is TRBJ2-5 and V is TRBV5-1, with a possible D match to TRBD1 (5 bases). The CDR3 is 15 residues long. With 0 bases removed from V and 0 bases from J, the gap between germline ends came to 9 bases. Germline V lookup: CDR1 SGHRS, CDR2 YFSETQ. CDR3 in DNA: TGCGCCAGCAGCTTGGAGGGGAACCACCAAGAGACCCAGTACTTC. Translated: CASSLEGNHQETQYF.

The V call is TRBV7-2, the J call TRBJ1-5; possible D gene TRBD1, 6 bases. CDR3 size: 15 residues. V gave up 5 bases and J gave up 0 bases, with 11 bases separating them. The germline V gene has CDR1 SGHTA and CDR2 FQGNSA. CDR3 region: CASSPGQISNQPQHF. CDR3 bases: TGTGCCAGCAGCCCCGGACAGATTAGCAATCAGCCCCAGCATTTT.